This T cell receptor beta chain was recorded in a study of blood T cells in healthy people across ages. With a J-beta primer mix and a sample-barcoded 5' primer, a second PCR ran about 7 to 11 cycles. One entry per CDR3 protein results from TCRdb running MiXCR on the 5' RACE reads. There are around 990,000 distinct CDR3 sequences in the sample; approximately 26% occur only once, and less than 0.85% lies in the top ten. CDR3 length: 18 residues. Per the germline V gene, CDR1 is MDHEN and CDR2 is SYDVKM. Trimming cost V 5 bases and J 6 bases; bases outside gene matches: 17. The same sample was also studied in work on T cells of mothers and their children.

This TCR came from a girl aged 2 to 9 in good health. Material: blood. The rearrangement joins TRBV28 to TRBJ2-7; 12 bases fit TRBD2. The CDR3 is CASSILAGGPKMTSEQYF. The CDR3 DNA sequence: TGTGCCAGCAGTATTCTAGCGGGAGGGCCGAAAATGACTTCCGAGCAGTACTTC.